These T cell receptor beta chains were read from a single sample in a study of cytomegalovirus exposure and HLA in healthy donors. Some clones are missing from TCRdb's copy, which holds only in-frame ones; the method was immunoSEQ multiplex PCR. The table shows under 150,000 clones, with approximately 83% occurring only once. Sequences were obtained from PBMCs. These receptors originate from a girl aged 2-15 years in good health and CMV-seronegative. CDR3s include the opening cysteine and the closing phenylalanine or tryptophan. D genes are given only for firm matches. Size is omitted from some rows. Given values are once, few, many or a class for expanded clones.

d_call: TRBD2
clone_size: -
v_call: TRBV9
j_call: TRBJ2-5
cdr3_nt: TGTGCCAGCAGCGTTAGCGGGAGCGAAGAGACCCAGTACTTC
cdr3_aa: CASSVSGSEETQYF

d_call: -
clone_size: -
v_call: TRBV18
j_call: TRBJ2-4
cdr3_nt: TGTGCCAGCTCACCCTCTTGGGAGGCCAAAAACATTCAGTACTTC
cdr3_aa: CASSPSWEAKNIQYF

d_call: TRBD2
clone_size: -
v_call: TRBV11-3
j_call: TRBJ2-1
cdr3_nt: TGTGCCAGCACCGGGGGGGGTAATGAGCAGTTCTTC
cdr3_aa: CASTGGGNEQFF

d_call: -
clone_size: few
v_call: TRBV5-5
j_call: TRBJ1-4
cdr3_nt: TGTGCCAGCAGCCCCGGACAGACTGCAACTAATGAAAAACTGTTTTTT
cdr3_aa: CASSPGQTATNEKLFF

d_call: -
clone_size: -
v_call: TRBV7-2
j_call: TRBJ1-2
cdr3_nt: TGTGCCAGCAGCCCGGGAGGTGTGGTCCCTTCGAGTGGCTACACCTTC
cdr3_aa: CASSPGGVVPSSGYTF

d_call: -
clone_size: -
v_call: TRBV2
j_call: TRBJ1-6
cdr3_nt: TGTGCCAGCAGTGTTATAGTAGATAATTCACCCCTCCACTTT
cdr3_aa: CASSVIVDNSPLHF

d_call: TRBD1
clone_size: -
v_call: TRBV15
j_call: TRBJ2-4
cdr3_nt: TGTGCCACCAGCAGAGATCAAGACAGGGGCAACATTCAGTACTTC
cdr3_aa: CATSRDQDRGNIQYF

d_call: TRBD1
clone_size: -
v_call: TRBV9
j_call: TRBJ1-2
cdr3_nt: TGTGCCAGCAGCGCCGGGAGGGACAGCCAGTCTAACTATGGCTACACCTTC
cdr3_aa: CASSAGRDSQSNYGYTF

d_call: TRBD1
clone_size: once
v_call: TRBV27
j_call: TRBJ2-7
cdr3_nt: TGTGCCAGCGCAATGTACCGGGACAGGGTCCTCGAGCAGTACTTC
cdr3_aa: CASAMYRDRVLEQYF

d_call: TRBD1
clone_size: -
v_call: TRBV19
j_call: TRBJ1-1
cdr3_nt: TGTGCCAGTAGTTACACAGGGGCTGAAGCTTTCTTT
cdr3_aa: CASSYTGAEAFF

d_call: TRBD2
clone_size: -
v_call: TRBV7-9
j_call: TRBJ2-1
cdr3_nt: TGTGCCAGCAGCACGGTCGGGACTAGATTGTATGAGCAGTTCTTC
cdr3_aa: CASSTVGTRLYEQFF

d_call: TRBD2
clone_size: -
v_call: TRBV7-2
j_call: TRBJ2-7
cdr3_nt: TGTGCCAGCAGCTTAGCCGGCGGGGGGGCCAACGAGCAGTACTTC
cdr3_aa: CASSLAGGGANEQYF

d_call: TRBD2
clone_size: -
v_call: TRBV4-1
j_call: TRBJ2-7
cdr3_nt: TGCGCCAGCAGCCAATCAATAGCGGGGTGGGACGAGCAGTACTTC
cdr3_aa: CASSQSIAGWDEQYF

d_call: -
clone_size: -
v_call: TRBV9
j_call: TRBJ2-1
cdr3_nt: TGTGCCAGCAGTATAAACGGGGGAAGCTCCTACAATGAGCAGTTCTTC
cdr3_aa: CASSINGGSSYNEQFF

d_call: TRBD1
clone_size: once
v_call: TRBV18
j_call: TRBJ1-5
cdr3_nt: TGTGCCAGCTCACCGGACAGGTGGAACAATCAGCCCCAGCATTTT
cdr3_aa: CASSPDRWNNQPQHF